This TCR beta chain was obtained from a study of PD-1 blockade in classical Hodgkin lymphoma. Regarding the study as a whole: Newly diagnosed patients were said to have less baseline TCR diversity than healthy donors did. Possibly reflecting disease activity or prior therapy, repertoire differences have causes that remain undefined.

Germline V gene data show CDR1 as MDHEN and CDR2 as SYDVKM. Germline trimming cut 1 base from V and 2 bases from J; bases unmatched to any gene: 11. The CDR3 runs 18 residues. As to time point: newly diagnosed, previously untreated cHL patient sample. The authors compared against newly diagnosed, untreated classical Hodgkin lymphoma PBMCs. Remarks on this clone: What it binds is not known.

Here immunoSEQ multiplex PCR was the method, and the copy in TCRdb shows in-frame clones only, minus some. The sample has 20,000 to 25,000 clones; 94% are singletons. This chain links TRBV28 with TRBJ2-3; 8 positions match TRBD1. This TCR was recovered from a human donor with classical Hodgkin lymphoma. The source material was peripheral blood mononuclear cells (PBMCs). CDR3 amino acids: CASSLFNVGQVNTDTQYF. In nucleotides, the CDR3 is TGTGCCAGCAGTTTATTCAACGTGGGACAGGTTAACACAGATACGCAGTATTTT.